This is a list of T cell receptor beta chains from one sample in a study of shared T cell receptors in the human thymus. The assay was immunoSEQ multiplex PCR, and TCRdb's table has in-frame clones only and misses some. In the table there are roughly 410,000 clones, 95% of which are singletons. The specimen sequenced was thymocytes. The receptors derive from a human donor. Each CDR3 is given with its conserved first and last residue. Each record gives: CDR3 DNA, CDR3 protein, D gene, clone size, J gene, V gene. The D gene is left open where the match is weak. Clone sizes are given selectively: once, few, many, or a class where the clone is expanded.

DNA: TGTGCCAGCAGCCGCGGACAGCTCTATGGCTACACCTTC; CDR3: CASSRGQLYGYTF; D: NA; size: NA; J: TRBJ1-2; V: TRBV6-5
DNA: TGTGCCAGCAGCTTACTTCTTACCCGAACCGACCAAAACACTGAAGCTTTCTTT; CDR3: CASSLLLTRTDQNTEAFF; D: NA; size: NA; J: TRBJ1-1; V: TRBV7-2
DNA: TGCGCCAGCAGATCACGGCGAGCAATGACTAGCGGGAGGGAACCCGAGGGTGAGCAGTTCTTC; CDR3: CASRSRRAMTSGREPEGEQFF; D: TRBD2; size: NA; J: TRBJ2-1; V: TRBV4-3
DNA: TGCAGTACACCCATCGGAGGCTACAATGAGCAGTTCTTC; CDR3: CSTPIGGYNEQFF; D: NA; size: NA; J: TRBJ2-1; V: TRBV29-1
DNA: TGTGCCAGCAGCCCTAGCGGGGCGGTTTATGGCTACACCTTC; CDR3: CASSPSGAVYGYTF; D: NA; size: once; J: TRBJ1-2; V: TRBV27
DNA: TGTGCCAGCAGCCAACCCGGGGTAGCGGGAACTGAGCAGTTCTTC; CDR3: CASSQPGVAGTEQFF; D: TRBD2; size: NA; J: TRBJ2-1; V: TRBV4-2
DNA: TGTGCCAGCAGTGGGAGGACAGGGGGCGGTTACAATGAGCAGTTCTTC; CDR3: CASSGRTGGGYNEQFF; D: TRBD1; size: NA; J: TRBJ2-1; V: TRBV27
DNA: TGTGCCAGCACCTCGAAAGCAACTAATGAAAAACTGTTTTTT; CDR3: CASTSKATNEKLFF; D: NA; size: NA; J: TRBJ1-4; V: TRBV27
DNA: TGTGCCAGCAGCCAAGGTCGCTGGGACAGGACACTCTCTAGGGCCAACGTCCTGACTTTC; CDR3: CASSQGRWDRTLSRANVLTF; D: TRBD1; size: NA; J: TRBJ2-6; V: TRBV14
DNA: TGTGCCAGCAGGGAGGACGGGAAAGAGACCCAGTACTTC; CDR3: CASREDGKETQYF; D: NA; size: NA; J: TRBJ2-5; V: TRBV9
DNA: TGTGCCAGCAGTACCACTGGGCCAAGCACAGATACGCAGTATTTT; CDR3: CASSTTGPSTDTQYF; D: NA; size: NA; J: TRBJ2-3; V: TRBV28
DNA: TGTGCCTGGAGGGGACTAGCGGGAGAGAAGGTGGTCCATGAGCAGTTCTTC; CDR3: CAWRGLAGEKVVHEQFF; D: TRBD2; size: NA; J: TRBJ2-1; V: TRBV30
DNA: TGTGCCAGCAGCGTACCCACATGGCCCTTCTACGAGCAGTACTTC; CDR3: CASSVPTWPFYEQYF; D: NA; size: NA; J: TRBJ2-7; V: TRBV6-1
DNA: TGTGCCAGCAGTTTCGGTTTGGCGGGGAACTATGGCTACACCTTC; CDR3: CASSFGLAGNYGYTF; D: NA; size: NA; J: TRBJ1-2; V: TRBV28
DNA: TGTGCCAGCCGGGGGCGAGCAGATACGCAGTATTTT; CDR3: CASRGRADTQYF; D: NA; size: once; J: TRBJ2-3; V: TRBV28
DNA: TGTGCCAGCGGCGGCGTAGGTGGTGAGCAGTTCTTC; CDR3: CASGGVGGEQFF; D: NA; size: once; J: TRBJ2-1; V: TRBV28
DNA: TGTGCCAGCAGCTTGGAAAATCAGCCCCAGCATTTT; CDR3: CASSLENQPQHF; D: NA; size: once; J: TRBJ1-5; V: TRBV5-5
DNA: TGTGCCAGCAGCTTGCCTGGACGCTATGGCTACACCTTC; CDR3: CASSLPGRYGYTF; D: NA; size: NA; J: TRBJ1-2; V: TRBV5-4
DNA: TGTGCCAGCAGTTTTTATAAACATCGAAAACCTAGCTTCTATGGCTACACCTTC; CDR3: CASSFYKHRKPSFYGYTF; D: NA; size: NA; J: TRBJ1-2; V: TRBV28
DNA: TGTGCCATAGAGCTAGGGAGTGAGCAGTTCTTC; CDR3: CAIELGSEQFF; D: NA; size: NA; J: TRBJ2-1; V: TRBV19
DNA: TGTGCCAGCAGTCCCGGACCATACGAGCAGTACTTC; CDR3: CASSPGPYEQYF; D: NA; size: once; J: TRBJ2-7; V: TRBV6-5
DNA: TGTGCCAGTAGGCCAGGCACAGATACGCAGTATTTT; CDR3: CASRPGTDTQYF; D: NA; size: NA; J: TRBJ2-3; V: TRBV19
DNA: TGTGCCAGCAGTTCCACTCGCGACTCCTACGAGCAGTACTTC; CDR3: CASSSTRDSYEQYF; D: NA; size: NA; J: TRBJ2-7; V: TRBV28
DNA: TGTGCTAGTGGTTTGAATGCGGCGGGAGGTAAGACAGATACGCAGTATTTT; CDR3: CASGLNAAGGKTDTQYF; D: TRBD2; size: NA; J: TRBJ2-3; V: TRBV12-5
DNA: TGCAGCGTTGAGGCGGAGGGCCTAGGGACCGGGGAGCTGTTTTTT; CDR3: CSVEAEGLGTGELFF; D: NA; size: NA; J: TRBJ2-2; V: TRBV29-1
DNA: TGCGCCAGCACCCTAGCGGGAGAGGAGTTTAAGACCCAGTACTTC; CDR3: CASTLAGEEFKTQYF; D: TRBD2; size: NA; J: TRBJ2-5; V: TRBV23-1
DNA: TGTGCCAGCAGTCCCACGAACACTGAAGCTTTCTTT; CDR3: CASSPTNTEAFF; D: NA; size: NA; J: TRBJ1-1; V: TRBV28
DNA: TGTGCCAGCTCACCCGGGTGGGAGCCCACCTACGAGCAGTACTTC; CDR3: CASSPGWEPTYEQYF; D: NA; size: NA; J: TRBJ2-7; V: TRBV18
DNA: TGTGCCAGCAGCGCGCGAGAGGGTGAAAGGGAGAACACTGAAGCTTTCTTT; CDR3: CASSAREGERENTEAFF; D: NA; size: NA; J: TRBJ1-1; V: TRBV27